The clone carrying this T cell receptor (beta chain) was picked up a small number of times. The data belong to a study of beta chain features in type 1 diabetes. Of the isolated RNA, all was reverse transcribed, and so the sequenced material was expressed TCRB transcripts. Sequenced by immunoSEQ multiplex PCR; TCRdb stores in-frame clones only, minus some. The sample yields under 450,000 clones, about 15% seen once. The ends were cut back, 5 bases at V and 5 bases at J, with 12 bases in the middle. The CDR3 runs to 14 residues. The germline CDR1 and CDR2 sequences are SGHTA and FQGNSA. Sequenced material: naive CD4+ T cells from blood. This TCR was sampled from a man aged 25-40 years in good health. This chain links TRBV7-2 with TRBJ2-2; no firm D call. CDR3 DNA: TGTGCCAGCAGCAGATCGGGCCGGACCGGGGAGCTGTTTTTT. Its protein is CASSRSGRTGELFF. The full variable domain, with the rest looked up from reference TRBV7-2 and TRBJ2-2, is GAGVSQSPSNKVTEKGKDVELRCDPISGHTALYWYRQSLGQGLEFLIYFQGNSAPDKSGLPSDRFSAERTGGSVSTLTIQRTQQEDSAVYLCASSRSGRTGELFFGEGSRLTVL.